This TCR beta chain was profiled in a study of OX40 agonist ivuxolimab in advanced cancers. Study background: Three patients showed partial responses: one hepatocellular carcinoma and two cutaneous melanoma cases.

Using immunoSEQ multiplex PCR, the repertoire was profiled, and TCRdb retains in-frame clones only, with some absent. Here the sample spans roughly 93,000 clones, 70% to 85% being singletons. There are 14 residues in the CDR3. Germline V gives CDR1 MNHNS, CDR2 SASEGT. Trimming shortened V by 1 base and J by 8 bases, and 11 bases separated the two germline ends. This sequence joins TRBV6-1 and TRBJ1-4; D perhaps matches TRBD1 (6 bases). This clonotype was sampled from an adult with an advanced solid tumor such as melanoma, head and neck, liver or kidney cancer. This specimen consisted of CD4+ or CD8+ T cells sorted from blood, obtained in a trial of the OX40 agonist ivuxolimab. CDR3 sequence: CASSEGAGEEKLFF. The CDR3, as DNA: TGTGCCAGCAGTGAAGGGGCAGGGGAAGAAAAACTGTTTTTT.